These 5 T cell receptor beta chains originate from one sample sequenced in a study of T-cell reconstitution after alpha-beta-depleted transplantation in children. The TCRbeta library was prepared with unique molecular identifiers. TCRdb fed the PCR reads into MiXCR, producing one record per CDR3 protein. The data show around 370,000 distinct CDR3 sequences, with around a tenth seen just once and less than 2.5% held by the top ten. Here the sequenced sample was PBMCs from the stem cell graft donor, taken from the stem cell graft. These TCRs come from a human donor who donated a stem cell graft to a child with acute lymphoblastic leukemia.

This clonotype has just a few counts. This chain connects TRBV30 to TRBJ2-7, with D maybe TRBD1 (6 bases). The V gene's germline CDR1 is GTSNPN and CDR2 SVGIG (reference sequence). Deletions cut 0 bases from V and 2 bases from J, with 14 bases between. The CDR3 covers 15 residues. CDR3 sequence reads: CAWSVLSQGTYEQYF. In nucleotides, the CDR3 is TGTGCCTGGAGTGTACTTTCCCAGGGGACCTACGAGCAGTACTTC.

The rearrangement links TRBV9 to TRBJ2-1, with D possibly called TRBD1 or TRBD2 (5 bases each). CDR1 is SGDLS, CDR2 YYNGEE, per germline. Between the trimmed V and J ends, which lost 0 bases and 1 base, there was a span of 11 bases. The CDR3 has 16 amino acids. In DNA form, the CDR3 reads TGTGCCAGCAGCGTAGGGGGCGGGTTTTCCTACAATGAGCAGTTCTTC. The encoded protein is CASSVGGGFSYNEQFF.

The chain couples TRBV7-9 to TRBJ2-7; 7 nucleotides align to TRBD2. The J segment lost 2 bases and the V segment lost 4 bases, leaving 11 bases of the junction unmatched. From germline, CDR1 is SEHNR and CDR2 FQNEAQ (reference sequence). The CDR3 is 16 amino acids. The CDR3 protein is CASSSPGTKWTYEQYF. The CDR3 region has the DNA TGTGCCAGCAGCTCGCCCGGGACTAAATGGACCTACGAGCAGTACTTC.

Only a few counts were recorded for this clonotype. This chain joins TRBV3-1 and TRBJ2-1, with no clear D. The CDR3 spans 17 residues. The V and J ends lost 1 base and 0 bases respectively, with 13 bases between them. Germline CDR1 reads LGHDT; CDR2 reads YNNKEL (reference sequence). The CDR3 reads CASSQARLSSSYNEQFF. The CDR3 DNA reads TGTGCCAGCAGCCAAGCCCGACTTAGCAGCTCCTACAATGAGCAGTTCTTC.

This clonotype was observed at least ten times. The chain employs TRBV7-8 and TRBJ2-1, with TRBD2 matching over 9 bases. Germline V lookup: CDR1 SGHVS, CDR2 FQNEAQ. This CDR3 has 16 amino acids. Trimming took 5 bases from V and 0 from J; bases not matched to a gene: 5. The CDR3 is CASSITSGFSYNEQFF. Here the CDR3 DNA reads TGTGCCAGCAGCATAACTAGCGGGTTCTCCTACAATGAGCAGTTCTTC.